The sequence of this T cell receptor (beta chain) was determined in a study of neurological immune-mediated disorders. Overall study context: There were some 34 multiple sclerosis patients; 31 were relapsing-remitting and 3 were secondary progressive. Notes on the study in general: Whereas HTLV-1-associated myelopathy showed the most TCR clonal expansion, multiple sclerosis showed the least, with levels below those of healthy controls.

This clonotype came up many times. Its antigen is not identified. Trimming stripped 5 bases from V and 1 base from J, with 14 bases between. This CDR3 has 15 amino acids. Per the germline V gene, CDR1 is SGHRS and CDR2 is YFSETQ. A total of 2 million PBMCs stored at -80 degrees C provided the unsorted libraries. It was by 5'RACE with 10-nucleotide random UMIs that the cDNA was made. Using its own MiXCR run on the 5' RACE reads, TCRdb lists one record per CDR3 protein. The table lists some 60,000 distinct CDR3 sequences, 2% to 2.5% of them singletons, with 3% in the top ten. V gene TRBV5-1 combines with J gene TRBJ2-3, with a weak D call TRBD2 (6 bases). Material: PBMCs. The origin of this receptor is a man aged 50 or older with multiple sclerosis. CDR3 nucleotide sequence: TGCGCCAGCAGGGCCGCGGGGACGGGCACAGATACGCAGTATTTT. It codes for CASRAAGTGTDTQYF.